This is a list of T cell receptor beta chains from one sample in a study of cytomegalovirus exposure and HLA in healthy donors. The assay was immunoSEQ multiplex PCR, and TCRdb's table has in-frame clones only and misses some. Among about 90,000 clones, around 85% were seen once, and the ten largest hold around 2.3%. Sequencing was performed on PBMCs. The receptor source for this set is a man between 18 and 29 years old in good health and CMV-seronegative. Each CDR3 is given with its conserved first and last residue. A D gene is named only where the DNA matches it firmly. Only part of the rows carry a size: once, few, many, or a class if the clone is expanded.

J,V,size,D,length,CDR3,DNA
TRBJ1-2,TRBV6-5,NA,TRBD1,15,CASSYLTGGSYGYTF,TGTGCCAGCAGTTACTTGACAGGGGGCAGCTATGGCTACACCTTC
TRBJ2-1,TRBV6-5,once,TRBD2,15,CASSLLAGGYNEQFF,TGTGCCAGCAGCCTCCTAGCGGGAGGTTACAATGAGCAGTTCTTC
TRBJ1-5,TRBV6-6,NA,TRBD1,15,CASSYGQGAYQPQHF,TGTGCCAGCAGTTATGGACAGGGGGCGTATCAGCCCCAGCATTTT
TRBJ2-3,TRBV2,few,TRBD1,16,CASSARGQGNTDTQYF,TGTGCCAGCAGTGCCCGAGGACAGGGGAACACAGATACGCAGTATTTT
TRBJ2-7,TRBV7-9,NA,NA,16,CASSYPTGGDSYEQYF,TGTGCCAGCAGCTACCCGACTGGCGGAGACTCCTACGAGCAGTACTTC
TRBJ1-2,TRBV30,once,NA,10,CAWRRDGYTF,TGTGCCTGGAGGAGGGATGGCTACACCTTC
TRBJ2-3,TRBV27,NA,TRBD2,15,CASSRTSALTDTQYF,TGTGCCAGCAGTAGGACTAGCGCCCTCACAGATACGCAGTATTTT
TRBJ2-7,TRBV5-4,NA,NA,15,CASSLEPGSPLGQYF,TGTGCCAGCAGCTTGGAGCCAGGCAGCCCTCTCGGTCAGTACTTC
TRBJ2-7,TRBV29-1,few,NA,14,CSVRGSSEGYEQYF,TGCAGCGTCCGAGGGTCTAGCGAGGGCTACGAGCAGTACTTC
TRBJ1-5,TRBV30,NA,NA,18,CAWSRRDKGRSSNQPQHF,TGTGCCTGGAGCCGTCGGGACAAGGGGCGAAGTAGCAATCAGCCCCAGCATTTT
TRBJ2-1,TRBV29-1,NA,TRBD1,15,CSVPPGQGNYNEQFF,TGCAGCGTACCACCGGGACAGGGGAATTACAATGAGCAGTTCTTC
TRBJ2-1,TRBV27,once,TRBD2,13,CASSLREGDEQFF,TGTGCCAGCAGTTTAAGGGAGGGTGATGAGCAGTTCTTC
TRBJ2-3,TRBV7-2,NA,NA,14,CASSSLGGTDTQYF,TGTGCCAGCAGCTCCCTCGGAGGCACAGATACGCAGTATTTT
TRBJ2-1,TRBV7-9,NA,NA,15,CASSFRALGDNEQFF,TGTGCCAGCAGCTTCCGGGCTCTCGGGGACAATGAGCAGTTCTTC
TRBJ1-1,TRBV6-1,few,NA,13,CASSEGGVTEAFF,TGTGCCAGCAGTGAAGGGGGGGTGACTGAAGCTTTCTTT
TRBJ2-3,TRBV6-6,NA,NA,12,CASSTGADTQYF,TGTGCCAGCAGTACCGGTGCAGATACGCAGTATTTT
TRBJ1-5,TRBV18,NA,TRBD1,14,CASSNDRANQPQHF,TGTGCCAGCTCAAATGACAGGGCCAATCAGCCCCAGCATTTT
TRBJ2-5,TRBV5-1,NA,TRBD2,14,CASGLAGDGETQYF,TGCGCCAGCGGACTAGCGGGCGACGGGGAGACCCAGTACTTC
TRBJ2-3,TRBV7-9,NA,TRBD2,13,CASQRESSDTQYF,TGTGCCAGCCAGCGGGAGTCTTCAGATACGCAGTATTTT
TRBJ2-3,TRBV19,NA,TRBD2,16,CASSIIPAGGTDTQYF,TGTGCCAGTAGTATCATCCCAGCGGGGGGCACAGATACGCAGTATTTT
TRBJ2-5,TRBV9,NA,TRBD2,14,CASSVGLAGETQYF,TGTGCCAGCAGCGTAGGACTAGCGGGCGAGACCCAGTACTTC
TRBJ1-1,TRBV4-2,NA,NA,13,CASSQDRSREAFF,TGTGCCAGCAGCCAAGATAGGTCCAGGGAAGCTTTCTTT
TRBJ1-1,TRBV11-2,NA,NA,16,CASSLMGLGTNTEAFF,TGTGCCAGCAGCTTAATGGGACTCGGAACGAACACTGAAGCTTTCTTT
TRBJ2-7,TRBV6-1,few,NA,14,CASSEVRGPYEQYF,TGTGCCAGCAGTGAAGTCAGGGGTCCCTACGAGCAGTACTTC
TRBJ1-2,TRBV19,NA,TRBD1,15,CASSIEGQGNYGYTF,TGTGCCAGTAGTATAGAGGGACAGGGGAACTATGGCTACACCTTC
TRBJ1-2,TRBV18,NA,NA,13,CASSPSRTEGYTF,TGTGCCAGCTCACCGTCCCGGACAGAAGGCTACACCTTC
TRBJ2-2,TRBV6-1,few,TRBD2,17,CASSERTTSGYTGELFF,TGTGCCAGCAGTGAACGCACGACTAGCGGATATACCGGGGAGCTGTTTTTT
TRBJ1-1,TRBV6-5,few,NA,15,CASSYSRGRNTEAFF,TGTGCCAGCAGTTACTCGAGGGGGAGGAACACTGAAGCTTTCTTT
TRBJ1-2,TRBV10-3,NA,NA,13,CAISIDRQGGYTF,TGTGCCATCAGTATTGACCGCCAGGGTGGCTACACCTTC